This TCR beta chain was sequenced during a study of cytomegalovirus exposure and HLA in healthy donors (dated 2017 in TCRdb). The study in broad terms: According to an earlier analysis of 450 to 650 of the donors, some 170 million T cells yielded approximately 120 million unique TCR beta sequences and 276 Gb of sequence data. An early release that covered about 600 HLA-typed donors contained approximately 300 gigabases of sequencing data and about 84 million unique TCR sequences. An earlier analysis of around 580 of the donors used high-throughput TCR beta sequencing to judge whether each TCR beta V gene segment behaved as functional or pseudogenic. A later genetic analysis used genome-wide SNP genotypes for about 55% of the 666 donors, treating that subset as a discovery cohort. Both class I and class II loci were covered by HLA typing, at four-digit resolution. Among some 400 genotyped donors of the cohort, an average of approximately 240,000 unique TCR beta nucleotide sequences was sequenced per donor, of which 15% to 20% were non-productive. Rather than drawing on any new phenotypic data, the later analysis identified candidate immune exposures from TCR beta sequences and the way those sequences occurred across donors. To predict cytomegalovirus infection status, the study brought together high-throughput TCR immunosequencing, statistical association of individual TCRs with disease status, and machine learning. The aim of the study was to test whether cataloging public T cell receptors could identify signatures of past pathogen exposure. Among the roughly 400 genotyped donors, around 79% belonged to the genetic ancestry cluster associated with self-reported Caucasian donors. The study profiled the T cell repertoires of under 700 subjects by immunosequencing and related them to cytomegalovirus serostatus. Donor age, sex, ethnicity and CMV serostatus were compiled alongside the repertoire data. All discovery cohort repertoires had been generated on a single sequencing platform. Typing coverage varied by locus: 629-630 donors for A, B, C, DRB1 and DQB1; around 560 for DQA1; over 600 for DPA1; around 450 for DPB1. Along with the approximately 600-subject first cohort, a separate validation cohort of 120 different subjects was used. In a later analysis, previously published TCR beta repertoires from 550 to 750 donors were re-analyzed and high-resolution HLA genotyping was added so that TCR occurrence patterns could be studied. About five DR-DQ haplotypes were handled as single units for association and clustering because linkage in the cohort was strong. Points the paper makes about the study in general: According to a later genetic analysis, donors in an Asian-associated ancestry cluster had fewer N-insertions in productive TCRs than the approximately 650-donor mean. At a false discovery rate of 0.05, a later analysis linked 16,951 TCR beta sequences to specific HLA alleles. The study listed 164 TCR beta chains as associated with cytomegalovirus. This cohort had only TCR beta chains sequenced, and the lack of alpha or paired-chain data limited which features could be detected. Across donors, most TCR sequences were observed very rarely, whereas some public TCRs were present in many individuals. The classifier was reported to diagnose cytomegalovirus status with high specificity and sensitivity in both the original cohort and the validation cohort. When HLA alleles, especially DR and DQ, strongly co-occurred, attributing TCR associations to individual alleles was difficult. A later analysis found that most CMV-associated TCR beta chains appeared HLA-restricted, with HLA associations seemingly driven largely by CMV exposure. It was suggested by the authors that the approach could potentially be generalized to other disease states and immunological phenotypes. A later analysis found that TCR association rates varied across HLA loci, with DRB1 alleles showing the most associated TCRs and HLA-C alleles the fewest. Several of the top co-occurrence clusters appeared to be linked to parvovirus B19, influenza, CMV and Epstein-Barr virus, according to a later analysis. In a later analysis, HLA-associated TCR beta chains showed more clonal expansion and lower generation probabilities than non-associated chains that were equally common. A later genetic analysis associated a missense DCLRE1C variant with V-gene and J-gene trimming of TCR beta chains, and an independent cohort replicated the association. Linkage disequilibrium might explain the correlated functional status among segregating V segments, but an unknown experimental factor could not be ruled out. A cluster of highly shared sequence variants was judged likely to represent a technical artifact of the sequencing pipeline. Broadly in line with IMGT annotations, most TCR beta V segments showed up in productive rearrangements about 90% or about 30% of the time in an earlier analysis of about 500 of the donors. Because counts were too low, some 16 rarely observed V segments, including chromosome 9 orphons, were excluded from the earlier analysis of several hundred of the donors. In vitro tests confirmed that a few of the cytomegalovirus-associated TCR beta chains recognize cytomegalovirus antigens. HLA typing was unavailable for some donors at each locus, so association tests used only the typed subset. A further reported finding was that TCR beta sequences accurately predicted the HLA-A and HLA-B alleles for most subjects in the first cohort. Roughly uniform sequencing depth across donors was assumed in presence/absence analyses, although this assumption may not hold. The only immune exposure information available for the cohort was CMV serostatus.

Libraries were constructed by the immunoSEQ multiplex PCR assay. The multiplex PCR relied on a mix of 60 forward primers for TCR Vbeta segments and 13 reverse primers for TCR Jbeta segments. Amplification of the CDR3 region of rearranged TCR beta genes was performed with a multiplex PCR assay on genomic DNA. The amplified TCR beta libraries were sequenced on the Illumina HiSeq System as 87-base-pair reads. Turning to the authors' computational methods: Across the 500 to 750 repertoires, a later analysis counted tens of millions of unique TCR beta chains, around 11 million of which were shared by at least two donors. A nearest-neighbor algorithm error-corrected the raw reads and collapsed the reads into unique sequences, merging closely related sequences to remove PCR and sequencing errors. Alignment of CDR3 sequences to IMGT reference sequences was used to assign V, D and J gene segments. For a sequence to be retained, a match of at least six nucleotides was required to both a V gene segment and a J gene segment. A rearrangement was called productive if the CDR3 had no stop codons and remained in frame with V and J, and every other rearrangement was called non-productive. Following IMGT convention, CDR3 was defined as the stretch from the second conserved V-encoded cysteine to the conserved J-encoded phenylalanine. The earlier analysis of roughly 590 of the donors excluded sequences that lacked an unambiguous match to a single V gene segment. An earlier analysis of over 450 of the donors classified V segments as functional when productive rearrangements were above 56.7% and as segregating when the standard deviation between donors was above 5%. A statistical classification framework was built for diagnosing cytomegalovirus status from the catalog of TCR beta chain sequences. V and J gene assignment, in a later analysis, came from comparing TCR nucleotide sequences with IMGT/GENE-DB human TR gene sequences. Using the TCRdist pipeline, a later analysis assigned CDR3 sequences along with most-parsimonious VDJ recombination scenarios. In a later analysis, each TCR beta chain was defined by its CDR3 amino acid sequence together with its V-gene family, and reads without a unique V-gene family were excluded. A later analysis removed roughly 590 highly shared, low-generation-probability nucleotide sequences to deal with suspected cross-contamination and a sequencing artifact. In a later analysis, a clonal expansion index for each public chain was calculated from normalized within-repertoire ranks of inferred template counts. A later analysis computed generation probabilities with a VDJ recombination model fitted to out-of-frame rearrangements, and checked the results against IGoR. In a later analysis, TCR-TCR, TCR-HLA and TCR-CMV co-occurrence was scored with hypergeometric tests, and a repertoire-size bias correction was applied to TCR pairs. False discovery rates were estimated in a later analysis by permuting HLA or CMV assignments 20 times. In a later analysis, co-occurring TCRs were grouped using DBSCAN, with TCRdist sequence similarity added in when clustering inside HLA-allele-positive subsets. Co-occurrence clustering excluded repertoires with fewer than 30,000 or more than 120,000 public chains, plus five with anomalous nucleotide sharing. The table was pulled from immuneACCESS by TCRdb, which kept in-frame rearrangements only. Such tables lose some clones; where checked, under half of the loss comes from unresolved V genes, and the rest has no known cause. That table gives V, J and clone size, and the DNA gave D and trimming. A total of about 160,000 clones appear in this sample, around 90% of them only once. 0.65% to 0.9% of the sample is taken by the ten largest.

Note on this clone: What antigen it recognizes has not been identified. No much larger clone exists at a distance of one base, and base qualities are not known.

The cohort comprised more than 550 healthy bone marrow donors. Cohort members were all nominally healthy when sampled, although unrecorded immune exposures were likely present. The donor was CMV seronegative and belonged to the group of around 400 seronegative cohort members. Every donor gave a peripheral blood sample, and the peripheral blood mononuclear cells from that sample were used for TCR beta sequencing. The Qiagen DNeasy Blood Extraction Kit was used to extract genomic DNA from the blood cell samples. The origin of this receptor is a woman aged 25 to 39 in good health and CMV-seronegative. Sequences were obtained from PBMCs.

The DNA reads TGTGCCAGCAGTCAGGAACAGGGCCATGAGCAGTTCTTC. Its protein reads: CASSQEQGHEQFF. Rearrangement joined TRBV6-1 to TRBJ2-1, and possibly TRBD1, on 6 matching bases. In the germline V gene, CDR1 corresponds to MNHNS and CDR2 to SASEGT. Trimming removed 5 bases from V and 8 bases from J, leaving 13 bases between the germline ends. Including the terminal cysteine and phenylalanine, the CDR3 comprises 13 residues. The retained sequence is limited to the CDR3, 39 bases, with the frame set at the first base.